The clone carrying this T cell receptor (beta chain) has more than one count but fewer than ten. Antigen specificity is unknown. TCRdb reanalysed the RACE reads using MiXCR and keeps one entry per CDR3 protein. The repertoire includes more than 250,000 distinct CDR3 sequences, approximately 8.4% of them detected once, and roughly 2.5% sits in the top ten. This entry belongs to a study of human T cells and chemical hapten exposure. Study information: Weekly diphenylcyclopropenone doses were given to patients' scalps across the roughly 24-week study. From small differences in pooled library volume came most of the variation in per-sample TCR yields.

Findings of the study overall: The study found that DPC sensitization did not change TCRs above 1 in 1000 frequency.

Time point in this sample: pre-sensitization, week 0. As to treatment: therapeutic diphenylcyclopropenone sensitization with weekly scalp DPC. The source is a woman aged 40-49 years with alopecia areata. Some clones in this sample may be carry-over from other donors' samples. Sequencing was performed on whole blood, taken in connection with sensitization to the hapten diphenylcyclopropenone (DPC).

CDR3 coding DNA: TGCAGTGCTAGACCTTCCAATGTCATCCATTCACCCCTCCACTTT. This encodes CSARPSNVIHSPLHF. V and J are TRBV20-1 and TRBJ1-6; D not certain. This CDR3 is built from 15 residues. The germline V and J ends were trimmed by 2 bases and 8 bases, with 16 bases remaining between them. CDR1 and CDR2 (germline): DFQATT, SNEGSKA (reference sequence).